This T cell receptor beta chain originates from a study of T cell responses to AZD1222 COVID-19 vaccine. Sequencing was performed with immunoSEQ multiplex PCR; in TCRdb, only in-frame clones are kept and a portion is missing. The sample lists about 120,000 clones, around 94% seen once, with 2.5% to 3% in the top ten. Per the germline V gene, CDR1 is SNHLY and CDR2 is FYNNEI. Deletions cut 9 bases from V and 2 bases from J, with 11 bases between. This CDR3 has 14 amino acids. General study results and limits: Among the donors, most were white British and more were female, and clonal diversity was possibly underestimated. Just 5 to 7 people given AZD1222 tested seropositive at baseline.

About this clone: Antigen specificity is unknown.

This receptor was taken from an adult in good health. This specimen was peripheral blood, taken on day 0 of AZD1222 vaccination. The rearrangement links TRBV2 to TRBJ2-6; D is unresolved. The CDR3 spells CARVLEAGANVLTF. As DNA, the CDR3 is TGTGCCAGAGTTCTTGAGGCTGGGGCCAACGTCCTGACTTTC.